The sequence of this T cell receptor (beta chain) was determined in a study of blood T cell repertoires in COVID-19. On the study more broadly: T cells, B-cell-depleted T cells, or PBMCs supplied cDNA or gDNA.

Participants' own reports of clinical history determined their cohort assignment. Generated by immunoSEQ multiplex PCR, the TCRdb table keeps only in-frame clones and is missing some. The profile shows 300,000 to 350,000 clones, 90% of them singletons. Per the germline V gene, CDR1 is MNHEY and CDR2 is SVGAGI. Unmatched junction bases numbered 5, after V lost 7 bases and J lost 0 bases. The length of the CDR3 is 14 residues. The clonotype was recovered from a young woman with acute COVID-19. Sequencing input: PBMCs or T cells enriched from blood (not recorded which). The gene calls are TRBV6-5 and TRBJ1-2; 7 bases are shared with TRBD1. The CDR3 bases are TGTGCCAGCATCCCGACAGGGTCTAACTATGGCTACACCTTC. Translated, it gives CASIPTGSNYGYTF.